This T cell receptor beta chain was documented in a study of cytomegalovirus exposure and HLA in healthy donors. Study findings and constraints: Investigators reported over 150 TCR beta chains as tied to cytomegalovirus. Specific recognition of CMV antigens was confirmed in vitro for a few chains (all CMV-associated). With high specificity and sensitivity, the classifier reportedly diagnosed cytomegalovirus status.

This clone was detected many times. The antigen is unknown. TCRdb's copy holds only in-frame clones and misses some; the assay was immunoSEQ multiplex PCR. The sample lists 150,000 to 250,000 clones, around 83% seen once, with about an eighth in the top ten. CDR3 length: 14 residues. Germline loops: CDR1 ENHRY, CDR2 SYGVKD. The V segment lost 8 bases and the J segment 3 bases; nucleotides outside the gene matches: 6. The J gene is TRBJ2-2, the V gene TRBV10-3, with TRBD1 matching 7 bases. This receptor was taken from a woman in her thirties in good health and CMV-seropositive. The sample taken for sequencing was PBMCs. The CDR3 bases are TGTGCCATCTATGTAGGGGGCGACACCGGGGAGCTGTTTTTT. Amino acids: CAIYVGGDTGELFF.